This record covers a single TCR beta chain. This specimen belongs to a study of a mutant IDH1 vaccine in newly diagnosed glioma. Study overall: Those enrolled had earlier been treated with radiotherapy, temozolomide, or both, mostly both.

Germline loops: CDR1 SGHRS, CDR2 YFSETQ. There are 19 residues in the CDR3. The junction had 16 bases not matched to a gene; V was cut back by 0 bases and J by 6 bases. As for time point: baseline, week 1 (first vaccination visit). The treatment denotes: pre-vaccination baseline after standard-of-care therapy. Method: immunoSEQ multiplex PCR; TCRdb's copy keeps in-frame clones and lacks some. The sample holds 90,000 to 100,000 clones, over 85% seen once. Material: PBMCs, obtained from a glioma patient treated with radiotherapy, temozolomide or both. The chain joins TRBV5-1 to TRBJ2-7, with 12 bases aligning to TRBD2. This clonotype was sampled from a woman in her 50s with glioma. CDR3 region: CASSLALLAGGSLGGEQYF. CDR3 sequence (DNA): TGCGCCAGCAGCTTGGCCCTGCTAGCGGGAGGGTCCCTTGGAGGCGAGCAGTACTTC.